The source of this T cell receptor (beta chain) is a study of CD8+CD57+ T cells in acquired aplastic anemia (dated by TCRdb to between 2018 and 2020). Context from the whole study: On average, sorted CD4+ and CD8+ cells yielded about 3 ug of extracted DNA, with a range of roughly 0.18 to 27.4 ug. For healthy donor samples, the average read count was approximately 10 million for CD4+ cells and around 12 million for CD8+ cells.

V is shortened by 1 base, J by 6 bases, and the region joining them spans 6 bases. The germline V gene yields SGHAT for CDR1 and FQNNGV for CDR2. Counted from cysteine to phenylalanine, this CDR3 has 13 amino acids. CDR3 DNA is the only sequence kept; it has 39 bases, read in frame from the first base. Profiling of TCR beta VDJ combinations and CDR3 sequences used genomic DNA as the template. An Illumina HiSeq 2000 was used for TCR repertoire sequencing. Per the original workflow: Repertoire assessment relied on Simpson's diversity index, CDR3 size and DJ length profiles, and TRBV/TRBJ rearrangement plots. The most abundant DNA sequence in the deep sequencing data was defined as the immunodominant clone. CDR3 amino acid sequences were screened for sharing across subjects and were compared with published repertoires and the VDJdb database. TCRdb itself trimmed the public reads at Q25 with fastp, ran MiXCR and retained productive beta chains. Identical CDR3 proteins give one entry, which carries the most common genes and DNA. The V and J calls were determined by TCRdb, not by the authors. Counted in this sample were 150,000 or so distinct CDR3 sequences; around 60% of them appeared once. About 41% of the sample is in the top ten clones.

This clonotype was found many times. No cognate antigen has been identified for it. No clone much larger than this one lies a single base away; base qualities are absent. TCR repertoires of sorted CD4+ and CD8+ blood T cells from severe aplastic anemia patients and healthy subjects were deep-sequenced in the study. Ficoll-Paque density gradient centrifugation was used to isolate peripheral blood mononuclear cells. Before DNA extraction, CD4+ and CD8+ T cells were sorted by FACS or by magnetic beads. Points the paper makes about the study in general: Roughly 29 CD8+ CDR3 sequences were found in both patients and controls but appeared to be highly expressed in patients and within the immunodominant clones of the patients. CD8+ Simpson's diversity did not differ significantly between patients and healthy controls (P=0.060).

The sample taken for sequencing was sorted CD4+, CD8+, or CD8+CD57+ T cells (not recorded which) from PBMCs. The chain couples TRBV11-2 to TRBJ2-2; no D gene is confidently identified. The receptor was derived from a human donor in good health. The sequenced DNA: TGTGCCAGCAGCTTAGTTCTATCCGGGGAGCTGTTTTTT. It translates to CASSLVLSGELFF.